Included here is one T cell receptor beta chain sequence, with context. Its antigen is still unknown. This entry is derived from a study of cytomegalovirus exposure and HLA in healthy donors. Profiling relied on immunoSEQ multiplex PCR, and the TCRdb table lists in-frame clones only, not all of them. This table holds 65,000 to 75,000 clones, 90% to 95% found once. Trimming removed 1 base from V and 8 bases from J, with 15 bases in between. Germline CDR1 LNHNV, CDR2 YYDKDF (reference sequence). The length of the CDR3 is 15 residues. Findings and caveats of the study: The listing of about 150 TCR beta chains classed them as cytomegalovirus-associated. Reports showed the classifier diagnosing cytomegalovirus status with high specificity and sensitivity. TCR clusters originating in the first cohort tended to co-occur in the approximately 120 validation repertoires, according to a later analysis.

This sequence was found in a young man in good health and CMV-seropositive. The chain combines TRBV15 with TRBJ1-5; D is possibly TRBD1 (5 bases). Sequencing was performed on PBMCs. CDR3 region: CATSRAPPTAKPQHF. DNA for the CDR3: TGTGCCACCAGCAGAGCCCCCCCGACAGCGAAGCCCCAGCATTTT. The variable domain in full, with the rest retrieved from reference TRBV15 and TRBJ1-5, is DAMVIQNPRYQVTQFGKPVTLSCSQTLNHNVMYWYQQKSSQAPKLLFHYYDKDFNNEADTPDNFQSRRPNTSFCFLDIRSPGLGDTAMYLCATSRAPPTAKPQHFGDGTRLSIL.